The 14 T cell receptor beta chains below all came from one sample that was sequenced in a study of blood T cell repertoires in COVID-19. Sequencing used immunoSEQ multiplex PCR; TCRdb keeps in-frame clones, though not all of them. The repertoire consists of some 89,000 clones, with roughly 90% occurring once and the leading ten covering approximately 2.2%. Material for sequencing was peripheral blood. These TCRs come from a middle-aged man with acute or convalescent COVID-19.

In its sample, this clone was seen once. The J gene is TRBJ1-2, the V gene TRBV6-5; 7 nucleotides align to TRBD1. Germline V CDR1 and CDR2: MNHEY, SVGAGI. The CDR3 sequence is 13 residues long. V lost 11 bases, J lost 8 bases, and 14 bases stayed unmatched. CDR3 in DNA: TGTGCCTCCCCCTCCGGGGACAGCCGAGGCTACACCTTC. It is translated as CASPSGDSRGYTF.

A few counts support this clone. The V and J genes are TRBV6-5 and TRBJ1-5; D possibly corresponds to TRBD1 (5 bases). The CDR3 is made up of 15 amino acids. Germline CDR1 and CDR2: MNHEY and SVGAGI. Trimming left V 5 bases short and J 6 bases short, with 17 bases between. CDR3 DNA: TGTGCCAGCAGTCCTCTTGGGGGGAACACTCAGCCCCAGCATTTT. Encoded protein: CASSPLGGNTQPQHF.

The rearrangement uses TRBV9 and TRBJ2-5; possibly TRBD1 for D (5 bases). Germline CDR1 and CDR2: SGDLS and YYNGEE. Trimming stripped 4 bases from V and 4 bases from J, with 8 bases between. This CDR3 region has 12 residues. CDR3 in amino acids: CASSSQGETQYF. CDR3 DNA sequence: TGTGCCAGCAGCTCCCAGGGAGAGACCCAGTACTTC.

CDR3 amino acids: CASSAVGGDTGELFF. The CDR3 bases are TGTGCCAGCAGCGCCGTCGGGGGGGACACCGGGGAGCTGTTTTTT. The chain links TRBV9 to TRBJ2-2; 8 nucleotides align to TRBD2. CDR1 SGDLS and CDR2 YYNGEE come from the germline V gene. The trim removed 3 bases at V and 3 bases at J, leaving 4 bases unmatched. CDR3 length equals 15 residues.

The rearrangement uses TRBV19 and TRBJ1-1, with TRBD1 as a possible D gene (6 bases). The CDR3 covers 15 residues. The V end was cut by 7 bases, the J end by 0 bases, with 15 bases between. Germline CDR1 is LNHDA and CDR2 is SQIVND (reference sequence). The CDR3, as DNA: TGTGCCAGTAACAAGAGAGGACAGTTGAACACTGAAGCTTTCTTT. It is translated as CASNKRGQLNTEAFF.

CDR3 sequence: CASSLAGGGGNTIYF. The CDR3 DNA reads as TGTGCCAGCAGCTTGGCCGGGGGAGGAGGAAACACCATATATTTT. V is TRBV5-6 and J is TRBJ1-3, with a possible D match to TRBD1 (5 bases). Trimming pared 0 bases from V and 4 bases from J, leaving 11 bases between. Germline loops: CDR1 SGHDT, CDR2 YYEEEE. The CDR3 covers 15 residues.

V is TRBV6-5 and J is TRBJ2-3; 8 nucleotides align to TRBD2. Germline V gives CDR1 MNHEY, CDR2 SVGAGI. The J segment lost 7 bases and the V segment lost 4 bases, leaving 7 bases of the junction unmatched. The CDR3 extends over 14 amino acids. In DNA form, the CDR3 reads TGTGCCAGCAGTTCCCTAGCGGGTCCCTATACGCAGTATTTT. The encoded protein is CASSSLAGPYTQYF.

In its sample, this clone was seen once. The chain links TRBV7-2 to TRBJ2-3; D remains unclear. The germline V gene encodes CDR1 SGHTA and CDR2 FQGNSA. The germline V and J ends were trimmed by 5 bases and 5 bases, with 8 bases remaining between them. The CDR3 contains 12 residues. CDR3 sequence: CASSPRIDTQYF. In nucleotides, the CDR3 is TGTGCCAGCAGCCCCAGGATAGATACGCAGTATTTT.

The chain links TRBV13 to TRBJ2-2; 9 nucleotides line up with TRBD2. CDR1 and CDR2 (germline): PRHDT, FYEKMQ (reference sequence). V lost 6 bases to trimming and J lost 5 bases; unmatched junction nucleotides: 7. CDR3 length: 15 residues. CDR3 nucleotides: TGTGCCAGCAGGCGGGGGGGCCGGGAAACCGGGGAGCTGTTTTTT. It codes for CASRRGGRETGELFF.

The chain links TRBV11-2 to TRBJ2-1, with D possibly matching TRBD2 (6 bases). The CDR3 length is 16 residues. V gave up 5 bases and J gave up 2 bases, with 16 bases separating them. Germline V gene sequence: CDR1 SGHAT, CDR2 FQNNGV. CDR3 nucleotide sequence: TGTGCCAGCAGCCCAGGGACTCCCGGACCCTACAATGAGCAGTTCTTC. As protein: CASSPGTPGPYNEQFF.

The chain recombines TRBV7-9 with TRBJ2-5; 10 bases fit TRBD1. Germline values: CDR1 SEHNR, CDR2 FQNEAQ (reference sequence). This CDR3 comprises 14 residues. The V and J ends lost 4 bases and 4 bases, in that order; junction bases with no gene match: 3. In DNA form, the CDR3 reads TGTGCCAGCAGCTCGACAGGGGGCTCAGAGACCCAGTACTTC. Translation gives CASSSTGGSETQYF. Full variable domain (outside the CDR3, taken from reference TRBV7-9 and TRBJ2-5): DTGVSQNPRHKITKRGQNVTFRCDPISEHNRLYWYRQTLGQGPEFLTYFQNEAQLEKSRLLSDRFSAERPKGSFSTLEIQRTEQGDSAMYLCASSSTGGSETQYFGPGTRLLVL.

This clone was observed a single time. This sequence joins TRBV9 and TRBJ2-2, with a possible D match to TRBD1 (6 bases). Trimming cost V 3 bases and J 6 bases, with 6 bases left between them. Germline values: CDR1 SGDLS, CDR2 YYNGEE. This CDR3 spans 12 amino acids. The CDR3 here is CASSEGAGELFF. CDR3 coding DNA: TGTGCCAGCAGCGAGGGGGCCGGGGAGCTGTTTTTT.

This chain joins TRBV11-2 and TRBJ1-1; unclear D gene. Trimming pared 3 bases from V and 1 base from J, leaving 3 bases between. This CDR3 has 12 residues. Germline V gives CDR1 SGHAT, CDR2 FQNNGV. The CDR3 sequence is CASSFWNTEAFF. The DNA for the CDR3 is TGTGCCAGCAGCTTCTGGAACACTGAAGCTTTCTTT.

The chain is built from TRBV6-6 and TRBJ1-4, with D maybe TRBD1 (5 bases). The V gene's germline CDR1 is MNHNY and CDR2 SVGAGI (reference sequence). V lost 6 bases and J 0 bases, leaving 8 bases between the germline ends. CDR3 length equals 14 residues. CDR3 sequence reads: CASSQGATNEKLFF. The CDR3, as DNA: TGTGCCAGCAGCCAAGGGGCAACTAATGAAAAACTGTTTTTT.